A few counts support the clone carrying this TCR beta chain. Its antigen is unknown. This sample was taken from a study of vaccination effects on CD4 cells after COVID-19. Whole-study findings and limits: Predominantly, the post-vaccine spike-reactive clones of convalescents comprised new vaccine-induced clones.

The method was immunoSEQ multiplex PCR; TCRdb's version includes in-frame clones alone and lacks a portion of them. This sample carries some 15,000 clones, roughly 80% of them seen once, and the ten largest clones take roughly 24%. Antigen-specific CD4+ T cells were expanded with viral peptide pools in the ViraFEST assay before sequencing. The authors isolated CD4+ T cells after 9 to 10 days of culture. By PCR, the person was confirmed to have had SARS-CoV-2 infection between March and December 2020. Participants each got two BNT162b2 or mRNA-1273 vaccine doses. The CDR3 is 13 amino acids. The germline V gene has CDR1 SGHNT and CDR2 YYREEE (reference sequence). The V end lost 1 base, the J end lost 5 bases, and 6 bases lay between the germline ends.

This sample comprised CD4+ T cells from PBMCs cultured with HCoV-NL63 spike peptides, obtained after COVID-19 vaccination. The V gene is TRBV5-4, the J gene TRBJ2-2; no firm D call. This TCR was recovered from a human donor who had a prior SARS-CoV-2 infection. The CDR3 loop reads CASSLLGTGELFF. CDR3 bases: TGTGCCAGCAGCTTGTTAGGGACCGGGGAGCTGTTTTTT.